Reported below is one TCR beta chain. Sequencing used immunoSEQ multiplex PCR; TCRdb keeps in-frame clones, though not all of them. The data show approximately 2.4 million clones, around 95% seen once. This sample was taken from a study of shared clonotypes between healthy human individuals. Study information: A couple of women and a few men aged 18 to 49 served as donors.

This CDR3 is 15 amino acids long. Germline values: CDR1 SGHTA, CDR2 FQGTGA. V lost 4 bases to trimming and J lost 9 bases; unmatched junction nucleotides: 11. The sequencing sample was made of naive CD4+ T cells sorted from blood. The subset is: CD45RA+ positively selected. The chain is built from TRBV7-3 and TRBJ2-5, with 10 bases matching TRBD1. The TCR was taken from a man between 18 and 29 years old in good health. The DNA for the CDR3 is TGTGCCAGCAGCTCCAGACAGGGGGCCATGTCGGCCCAGTACTTC. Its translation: CASSSRQGAMSAQYF.